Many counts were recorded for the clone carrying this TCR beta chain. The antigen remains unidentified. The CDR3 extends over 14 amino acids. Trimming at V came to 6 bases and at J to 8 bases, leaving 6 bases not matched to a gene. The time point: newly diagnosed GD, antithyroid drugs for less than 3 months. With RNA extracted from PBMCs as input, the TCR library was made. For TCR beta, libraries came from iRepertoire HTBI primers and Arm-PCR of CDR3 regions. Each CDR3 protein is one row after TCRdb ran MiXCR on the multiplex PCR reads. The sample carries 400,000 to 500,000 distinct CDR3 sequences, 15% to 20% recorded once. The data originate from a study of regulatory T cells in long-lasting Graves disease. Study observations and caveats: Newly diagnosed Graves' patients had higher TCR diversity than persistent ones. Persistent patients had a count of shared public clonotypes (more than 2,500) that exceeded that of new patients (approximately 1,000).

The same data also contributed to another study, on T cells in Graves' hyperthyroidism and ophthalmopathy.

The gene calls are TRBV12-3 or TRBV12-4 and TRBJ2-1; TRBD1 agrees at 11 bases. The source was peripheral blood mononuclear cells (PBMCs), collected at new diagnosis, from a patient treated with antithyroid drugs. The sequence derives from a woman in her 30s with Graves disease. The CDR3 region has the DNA TGTGCCAGCAGAACCGGGACAGGGGGAGATGAGCAGTTCTTC. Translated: CASRTGTGGDEQFF.